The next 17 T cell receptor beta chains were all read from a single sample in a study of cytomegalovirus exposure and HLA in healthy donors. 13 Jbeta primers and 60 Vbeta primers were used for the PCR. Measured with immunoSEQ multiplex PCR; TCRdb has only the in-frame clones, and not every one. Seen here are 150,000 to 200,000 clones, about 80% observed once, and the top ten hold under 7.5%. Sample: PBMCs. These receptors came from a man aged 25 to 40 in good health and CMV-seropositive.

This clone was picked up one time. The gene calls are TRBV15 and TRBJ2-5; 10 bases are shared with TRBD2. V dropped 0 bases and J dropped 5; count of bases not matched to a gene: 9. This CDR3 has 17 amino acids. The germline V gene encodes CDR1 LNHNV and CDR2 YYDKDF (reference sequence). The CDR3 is CATSRDQGLAGAETQYF. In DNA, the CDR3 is TGTGCCACCAGCAGAGATCAGGGGCTAGCGGGAGCGGAGACCCAGTACTTC.

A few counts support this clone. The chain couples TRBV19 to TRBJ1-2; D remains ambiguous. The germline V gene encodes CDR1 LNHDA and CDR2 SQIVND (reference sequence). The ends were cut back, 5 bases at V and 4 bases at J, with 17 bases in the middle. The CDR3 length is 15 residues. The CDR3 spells CASSPPEREVYGYTF. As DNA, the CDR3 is TGTGCCAGTAGTCCTCCGGAACGGGAGGTCTATGGCTACACCTTC. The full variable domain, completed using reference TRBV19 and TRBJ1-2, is DGGITQSPKYLFRKEGQNVTLSCEQNLNHDAMYWYRQDPGQGLRLIYYSQIVNDFQKGDIAEGYSVSREKKESFPLTVTSAQKNPTAFYLCASSPPEREVYGYTFGSGTRLTVV.

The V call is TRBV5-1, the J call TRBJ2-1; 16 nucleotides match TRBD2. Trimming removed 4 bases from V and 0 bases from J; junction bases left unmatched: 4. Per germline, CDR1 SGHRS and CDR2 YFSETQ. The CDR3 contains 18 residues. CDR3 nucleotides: TGCGCCAGCAGCCAGGGACTAGCGGGGGGGCTCTCCTACAATGAGCAGTTCTTC. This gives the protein CASSQGLAGGLSYNEQFF. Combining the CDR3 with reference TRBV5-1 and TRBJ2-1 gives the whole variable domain KAGVTQTPRYLIKTRGQQVTLSCSPISGHRSVSWYQQTPGQGLQFLFEYFSETQRNKGNFPGRFSGRQFSNSRSEMNVSTLELGDSALYLCASSQGLAGGLSYNEQFFGPGTRLTVL.

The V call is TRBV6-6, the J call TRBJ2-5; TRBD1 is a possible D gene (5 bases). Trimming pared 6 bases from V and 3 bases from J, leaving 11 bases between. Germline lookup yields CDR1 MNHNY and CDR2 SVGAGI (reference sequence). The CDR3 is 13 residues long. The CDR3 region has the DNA TGTGCCAGCAGCCATGGGGCCGAAGAGACCCAGTACTTC. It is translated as CASSHGAEETQYF.

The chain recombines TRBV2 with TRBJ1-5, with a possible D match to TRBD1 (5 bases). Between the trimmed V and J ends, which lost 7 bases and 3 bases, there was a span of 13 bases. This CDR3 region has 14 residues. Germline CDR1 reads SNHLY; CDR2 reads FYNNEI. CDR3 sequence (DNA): TGTGCCAGCATGGTGGCAGGGCCCAATCAGCCCCAGCATTTT. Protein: CASMVAGPNQPQHF. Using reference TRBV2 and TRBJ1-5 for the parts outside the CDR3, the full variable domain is EPEVTQTPSHQVTQMGQEVILRCVPISNHLYFYWYRQILGQKVEFLVSFYNNEISEKSEIFDDQFSVERPDGSNFTLKIRSTKLEDSAMYFCASMVAGPNQPQHFGDGTRLSIL.

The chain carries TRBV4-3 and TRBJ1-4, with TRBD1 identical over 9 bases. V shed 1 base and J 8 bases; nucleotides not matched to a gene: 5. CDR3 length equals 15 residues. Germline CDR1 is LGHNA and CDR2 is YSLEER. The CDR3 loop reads CASSQGDRVEEKLFF. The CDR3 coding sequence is TGCGCCAGCAGCCAAGGGGACAGGGTAGAAGAAAAACTGTTTTTT.

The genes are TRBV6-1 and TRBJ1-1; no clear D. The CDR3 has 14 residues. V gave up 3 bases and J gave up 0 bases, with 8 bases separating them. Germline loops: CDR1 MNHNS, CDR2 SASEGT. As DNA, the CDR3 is TGTGCCAGCAGTGACTTCCCCTTGAACACTGAAGCTTTCTTT. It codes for CASSDFPLNTEAFF.

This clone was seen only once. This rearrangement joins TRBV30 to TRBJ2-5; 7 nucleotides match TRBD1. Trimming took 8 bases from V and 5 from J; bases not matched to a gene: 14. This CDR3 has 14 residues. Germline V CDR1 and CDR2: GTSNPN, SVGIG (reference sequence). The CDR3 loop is CATRIRGTVETQYF. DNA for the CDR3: TGTGCCACCAGAATCAGGGGGACGGTGGAGACCCAGTACTTC.

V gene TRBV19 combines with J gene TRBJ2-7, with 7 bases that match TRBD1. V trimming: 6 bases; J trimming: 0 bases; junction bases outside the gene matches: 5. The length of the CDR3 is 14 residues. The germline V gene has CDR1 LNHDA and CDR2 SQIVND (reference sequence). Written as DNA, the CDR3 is TGTGCCAGTAGCGGACAGGACTTCTCCTACGAGCAGTACTTC. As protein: CASSGQDFSYEQYF. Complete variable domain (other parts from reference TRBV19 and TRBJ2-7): DGGITQSPKYLFRKEGQNVTLSCEQNLNHDAMYWYRQDPGQGLRLIYYSQIVNDFQKGDIAEGYSVSREKKESFPLTVTSAQKNPTAFYLCASSGQDFSYEQYFGPGTRLTVT.

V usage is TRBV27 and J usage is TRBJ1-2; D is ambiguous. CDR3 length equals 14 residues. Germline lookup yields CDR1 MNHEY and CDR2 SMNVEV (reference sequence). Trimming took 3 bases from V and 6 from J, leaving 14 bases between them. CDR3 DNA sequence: TGTGCCAGCAGTTTGGCGAGGGTTGGCCATGGCTACACCTTC. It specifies CASSLARVGHGYTF.

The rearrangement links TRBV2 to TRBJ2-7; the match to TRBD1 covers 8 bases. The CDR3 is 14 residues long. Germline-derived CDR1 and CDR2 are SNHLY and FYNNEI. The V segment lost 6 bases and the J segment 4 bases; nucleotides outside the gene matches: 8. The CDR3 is CASRTGTGAYEQYF. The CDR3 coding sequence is TGTGCCAGCAGGACCGGGACAGGTGCTTACGAGCAGTACTTC.

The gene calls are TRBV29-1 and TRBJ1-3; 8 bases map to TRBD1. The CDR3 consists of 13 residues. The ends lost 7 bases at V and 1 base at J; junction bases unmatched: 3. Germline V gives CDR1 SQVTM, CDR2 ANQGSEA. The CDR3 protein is CSGRDRSGNTIYF. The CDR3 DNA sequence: TGCAGCGGGAGGGACAGGTCTGGAAACACCATATATTTT.

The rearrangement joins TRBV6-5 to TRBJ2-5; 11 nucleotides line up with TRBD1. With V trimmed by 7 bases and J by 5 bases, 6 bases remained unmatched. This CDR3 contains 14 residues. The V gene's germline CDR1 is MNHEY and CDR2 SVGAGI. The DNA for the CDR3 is TGTGCCAGCAATGGACAGGGGGCCGGGGAGACCCAGTACTTC. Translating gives CASNGQGAGETQYF.

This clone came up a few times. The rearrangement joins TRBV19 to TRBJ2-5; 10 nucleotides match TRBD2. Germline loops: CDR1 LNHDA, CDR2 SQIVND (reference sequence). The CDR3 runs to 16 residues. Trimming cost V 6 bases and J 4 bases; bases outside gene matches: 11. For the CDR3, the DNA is TGTGCCAGTAGCCCCGGTCCACTAGCGGGGCGAGAGACCCAGTACTTC. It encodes CASSPGPLAGRETQYF.

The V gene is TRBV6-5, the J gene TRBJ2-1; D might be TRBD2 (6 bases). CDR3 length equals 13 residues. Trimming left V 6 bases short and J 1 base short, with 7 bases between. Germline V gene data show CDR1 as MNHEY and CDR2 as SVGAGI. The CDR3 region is CASRSGSYNEQFF. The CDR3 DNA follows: TGTGCCAGCAGAAGCGGGTCCTACAATGAGCAGTTCTTC.

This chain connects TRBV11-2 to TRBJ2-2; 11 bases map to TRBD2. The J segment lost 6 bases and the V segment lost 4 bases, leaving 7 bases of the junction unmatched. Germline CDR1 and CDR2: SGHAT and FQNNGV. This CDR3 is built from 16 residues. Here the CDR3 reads CASSYRLAGRSGELFF. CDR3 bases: TGTGCCAGCAGCTACAGACTAGCGGGGCGGTCCGGGGAGCTGTTTTTT.

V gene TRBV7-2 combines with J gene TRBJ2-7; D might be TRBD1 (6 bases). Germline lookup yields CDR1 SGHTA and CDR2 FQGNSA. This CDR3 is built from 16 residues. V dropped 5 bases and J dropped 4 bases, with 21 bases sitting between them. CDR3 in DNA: TGTGCCAGCAGCCCCCCCGGGACACAGACATGGTACGAGCAGTACTTC. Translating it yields CASSPPGTQTWYEQYF.